The rows below give T cell receptor beta chains drawn from one sample of a study of blood T cell repertoires in COVID-19. The repertoire was sequenced with immunoSEQ multiplex PCR; TCRdb's copy has only in-frame clones and lacks some. The table records over 120,000 clones, just over 85% of them present only once. Sequenced input: PBMCs or T cells enriched from blood (not recorded which). These receptors came from a man aged 45-65 years who had recovered from COVID-19. Each CDR3 is given with its conserved first and last residue. D genes are given only for firm matches. Size values are once, few and many counts, or a class for expanded clones, and some rows have none.

j_call: TRBJ1-4
v_call: TRBV18
d_call: TRBD1
clone_size: NA
cdr3_aa: CASSPDRGTNEKLFF
cdr3_nt: TGTGCCAGCTCACCGGACAGGGGGACTAATGAAAAACTGTTTTTT

j_call: TRBJ1-1
v_call: TRBV18
d_call: NA
clone_size: once
cdr3_aa: CASSPRGTNTEAFF
cdr3_nt: TGTGCCAGCTCACCCCGGGGTACCAACACTGAAGCTTTCTTT

j_call: TRBJ1-5
v_call: TRBV6-2/TRBV6-3
d_call: NA
clone_size: NA
cdr3_aa: CASSYPGLAQPQHF
cdr3_nt: TGTGCCAGCAGTTACCCCGGACTGGCTCAGCCCCAGCATTTT

j_call: TRBJ2-2
v_call: TRBV9
d_call: TRBD1
clone_size: NA
cdr3_aa: CASSVVRGHANTGELFF
cdr3_nt: TGTGCCAGCAGCGTAGTTAGGGGGCACGCGAACACCGGGGAGCTGTTTTTT

j_call: TRBJ2-5
v_call: TRBV7-9
d_call: TRBD1
clone_size: NA
cdr3_aa: CASTAGGETQYF
cdr3_nt: TGTGCCAGCACTGCAGGGGGCGAGACCCAGTACTTC

j_call: TRBJ2-7
v_call: TRBV30
d_call: TRBD1
clone_size: once
cdr3_aa: CAWDPGTGPYEQYF
cdr3_nt: TGTGCCTGGGACCCCGGGACAGGGCCCTACGAGCAGTACTTC

j_call: TRBJ2-1
v_call: TRBV3-1/TRBV3-2
d_call: TRBD1
clone_size: once
cdr3_aa: CASSQWGTGTNEQFF
cdr3_nt: TGTGCCAGCAGCCAATGGGGGACAGGGACCAATGAGCAGTTCTTC

j_call: TRBJ1-1
v_call: TRBV7-2
d_call: NA
clone_size: NA
cdr3_aa: CASSLADRTNTEAFF
cdr3_nt: TGTGCCAGCAGCTTAGCCGACAGGACGAACACTGAAGCTTTCTTT

j_call: TRBJ2-1
v_call: TRBV5-1
d_call: NA
clone_size: NA
cdr3_aa: CASSSSGSGVYNEQFF
cdr3_nt: TGCGCCAGCAGTTCGTCCGGGAGTGGGGTATACAATGAGCAGTTCTTC

j_call: TRBJ2-1
v_call: TRBV5-1
d_call: TRBD2
clone_size: NA
cdr3_aa: CASSLGLGGGSTNEQFF
cdr3_nt: TGCGCCAGCAGCTTGGGTTTAGGCGGGGGGTCTACAAATGAGCAGTTCTTC

j_call: TRBJ1-2
v_call: TRBV5-4
d_call: TRBD1
clone_size: NA
cdr3_aa: CASRVDRDGYTF
cdr3_nt: TGTGCCAGCAGGGTTGACAGGGATGGCTACACCTTC

j_call: TRBJ1-1
v_call: TRBV3-1/TRBV3-2
d_call: NA
clone_size: NA
cdr3_aa: CASSQHRTNTEAFF
cdr3_nt: TGTGCCAGCAGCCAACACAGAACGAACACTGAAGCTTTCTTT

j_call: TRBJ2-7
v_call: TRBV9
d_call: TRBD1
clone_size: NA
cdr3_aa: CASSLGETGDYEQYF
cdr3_nt: TGTGCCAGCAGCCTGGGGGAGACAGGGGACTACGAGCAGTACTTC

j_call: TRBJ1-1
v_call: TRBV28
d_call: NA
clone_size: NA
cdr3_aa: CASRPWGGMGNTEAFF
cdr3_nt: TGTGCCAGCAGACCCTGGGGGGGGATGGGGAACACTGAAGCTTTCTTT

j_call: TRBJ1-2
v_call: TRBV9
d_call: NA
clone_size: once
cdr3_aa: CASSPNLANYGYTF
cdr3_nt: TGTGCCAGCAGCCCTAATTTAGCTAACTATGGCTACACCTTC

j_call: TRBJ2-7
v_call: TRBV6-1
d_call: NA
clone_size: NA
cdr3_aa: CASSELIGGDEQYF
cdr3_nt: TGTGCCAGCAGTGAATTAATCGGAGGGGACGAGCAGTACTTC